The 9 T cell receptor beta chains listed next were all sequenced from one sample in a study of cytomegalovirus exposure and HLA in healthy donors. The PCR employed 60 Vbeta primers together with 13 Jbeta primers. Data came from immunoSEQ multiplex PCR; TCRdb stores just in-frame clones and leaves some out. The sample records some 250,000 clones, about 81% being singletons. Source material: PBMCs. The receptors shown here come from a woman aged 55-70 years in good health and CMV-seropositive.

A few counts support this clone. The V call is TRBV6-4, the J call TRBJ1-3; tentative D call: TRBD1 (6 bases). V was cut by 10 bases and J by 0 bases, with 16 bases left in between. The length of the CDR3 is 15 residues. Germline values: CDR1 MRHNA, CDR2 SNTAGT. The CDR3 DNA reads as TGTGCCACCAAAAAGGACAGCCTCTCTGGAAACACCATATATTTT. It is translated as CATKKDSLSGNTIYF.

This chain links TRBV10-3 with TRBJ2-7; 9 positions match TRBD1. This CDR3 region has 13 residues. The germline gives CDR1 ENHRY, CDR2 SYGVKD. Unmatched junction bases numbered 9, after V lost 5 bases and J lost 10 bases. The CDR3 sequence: CAISNRDRDSQYF. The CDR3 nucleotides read TGTGCCATCAGTAACCGGGACAGGGATTCACAGTACTTC.

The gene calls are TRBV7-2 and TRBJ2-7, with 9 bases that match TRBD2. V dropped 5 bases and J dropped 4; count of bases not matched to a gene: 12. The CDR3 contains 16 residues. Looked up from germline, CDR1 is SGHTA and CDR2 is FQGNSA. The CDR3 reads CASSLDHGSGSYEQYF. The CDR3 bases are TGTGCCAGCAGCCTCGACCACGGTAGCGGGAGTTACGAGCAGTACTTC. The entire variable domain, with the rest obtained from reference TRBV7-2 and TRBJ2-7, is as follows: GAGVSQSPSNKVTEKGKDVELRCDPISGHTALYWYRQSLGQGLEFLIYFQGNSAPDKSGLPSDRFSAERTGGSVSTLTIQRTQQEDSAVYLCASSLDHGSGSYEQYFGPGTRLTVT.

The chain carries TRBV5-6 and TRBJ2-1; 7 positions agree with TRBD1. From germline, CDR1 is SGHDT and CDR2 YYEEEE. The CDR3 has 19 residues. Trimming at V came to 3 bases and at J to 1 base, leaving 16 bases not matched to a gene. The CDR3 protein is CASSSRRGLPYKSYNEQFF. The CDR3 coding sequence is TGTGCCAGCAGCTCTCGAAGGGGGCTACCCTACAAGTCCTACAATGAGCAGTTCTTC. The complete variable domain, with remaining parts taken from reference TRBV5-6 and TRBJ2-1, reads DAGVTQSPTHLIKTRGQQVTLRCSPKSGHDTVSWYQQALGQGPQFIFQYYEEEERQRGNFPDRFSGHQFPNYSSELNVNALLLGDSALYLCASSSRRGLPYKSYNEQFFGPGTRLTVL.

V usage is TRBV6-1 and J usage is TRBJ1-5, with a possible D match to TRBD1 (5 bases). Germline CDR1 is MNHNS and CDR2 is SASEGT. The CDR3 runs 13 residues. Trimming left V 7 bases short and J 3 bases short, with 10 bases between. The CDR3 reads CASTRQYNQPQHF. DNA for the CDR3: TGTGCCAGCACACGACAGTACAATCAGCCCCAGCATTTT.

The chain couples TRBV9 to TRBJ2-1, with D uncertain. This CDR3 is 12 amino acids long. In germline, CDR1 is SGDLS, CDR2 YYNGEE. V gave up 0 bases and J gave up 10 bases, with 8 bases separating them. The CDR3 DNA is TGTGCCAGCAGCGTAGATGGCTGGGAGCAGTTCTTC. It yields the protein CASSVDGWEQFF. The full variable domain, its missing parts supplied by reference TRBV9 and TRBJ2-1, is DSGVTQTPKHLITATGQRVTLRCSPRSGDLSVYWYQQSLDQGLQFLIQYYNGEERAKGNILERFSAQQFPDLHSELNLSSLELGDSALYFCASSVDGWEQFFGPGTRLTVL.

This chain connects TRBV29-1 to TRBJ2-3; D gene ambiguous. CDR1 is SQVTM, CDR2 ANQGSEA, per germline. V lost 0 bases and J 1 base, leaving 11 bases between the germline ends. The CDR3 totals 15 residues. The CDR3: CSVEDLERGTDTQYF. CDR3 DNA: TGCAGCGTTGAAGATCTGGAGAGAGGCACAGATACGCAGTATTTT.

This CDR3 is CASSFHGLAGAHEQYF. CDR3 bases: TGTGCCAGCAGCTTTCACGGACTAGCGGGAGCCCACGAGCAGTACTTC. This chain joins TRBV13 and TRBJ2-5; 13 bases agree with TRBD2. The DNA end is more similar to TRBJ2-7, so the J call may be wrong. The CDR3 spans 16 residues. Germline CDR1 and CDR2: PRHDT and FYEKMQ (reference sequence).

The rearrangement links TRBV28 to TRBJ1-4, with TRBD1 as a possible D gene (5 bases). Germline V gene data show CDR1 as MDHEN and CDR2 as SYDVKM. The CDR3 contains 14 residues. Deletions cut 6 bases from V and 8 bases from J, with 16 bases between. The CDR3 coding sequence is TGTGCCAGCAGGACGGGGGTGGGGGTGGAAAAACTGTTTTTT. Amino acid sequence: CASRTGVGVEKLFF.